In its sample, the clone carrying this TCR beta chain was seen once. This record belongs to a study of OX40 agonist ivuxolimab in advanced cancers. Looking at the study overall: Three patients had partial responses: one hepatocellular carcinoma, two cutaneous melanoma.

V dropped 0 bases and J dropped 7 bases, with 15 bases sitting between them. Germline lookup yields CDR1 SGHTA and CDR2 FQGNSA. The CDR3 is made up of 15 amino acids. Measured with immunoSEQ multiplex PCR; TCRdb has only the in-frame clones, and not every one. Here the sample spans 26,000 or so clones, approximately 80% being singletons. V is TRBV7-2 and J is TRBJ1-2; no definite D call. The specimen was CD4+ or CD8+ T cells sorted from blood, collected in a trial of the OX40 agonist ivuxolimab. This TCR came from an adult with an advanced solid tumor such as melanoma, head and neck, liver or kidney cancer. The CDR3 region is CASSLARDLDPGYTF. CDR3 nucleotide sequence: TGTGCCAGCAGCTTAGCGCGGGATTTGGATCCTGGCTACACCTTC.